These 23 T cell receptor beta chains came from one sample sequenced in a study of shared clonotypes between healthy human individuals (dated by TCRdb to about 2020). Library method: the immunoSEQ multiplex PCR assay. Sourced from immuneACCESS, this table was stored by TCRdb with only in-frame sequences that have V and J called. A share of the clones is absent; for the studies checked, an unresolved V gene accounts for under half, and the remainder has no known explanation. This sample lists about 1.1 million clones; around three quarters were detected once. The ten largest clones represent around 0.61% of the sample. Input material: memory CD4+ T cells from PBMCs. The cell subset or site label of this sample denotes: CD45RA-negative fraction. Receptor source: a man between 18 and 29 years old in good health. Some clones in this sample may be carry-over from other donors' samples.

This chain links TRBV19 with TRBJ1-5; D is undetermined. The CDR3 consists of 13 residues. Trimming left V 3 bases short and J 7 bases short, with 10 bases between. The germline gives CDR1 LNHDA, CDR2 SQIVND (reference sequence). The CDR3 protein is CASSIQSGQPQHF. CDR3 DNA: TGTGCCAGTAGTATTCAGTCGGGGCAGCCCCAGCATTTT.

This chain links TRBV5-6 with TRBJ2-7; TRBD2 matches at 8 bases. With 4 bases clipped from V and 3 bases from J, the junction kept 12 bases outside the gene matches. Germline assignment: CDR1 SGHDT and CDR2 YYEEEE. The CDR3 covers 16 residues. The CDR3, as DNA: TGTGCCAGCAGCCCGAACGGACTAGCAGGGGTCTACGAGCAGTACTTC. As protein: CASSPNGLAGVYEQYF.

This chain joins TRBV29-1 and TRBJ2-7; D is uncertain. With 4 bases removed from V and 0 bases from J, the gap between germline ends came to 7 bases. CDR3 size: 12 residues. Germline V CDR1 and CDR2: SQVTM, ANQGSEA. In DNA, the CDR3 is TGCAGCGTTGGTTCACCCTCCTACGAGCAGTACTTC. This gives the protein CSVGSPSYEQYF.

This chain connects TRBV20-1 to TRBJ2-7, with TRBD2 as a possible D gene (5 bases). V lost 5 bases and J lost 2, with 7 bases in between. This CDR3 contains 11 residues. Germline loops: CDR1 DFQATT, CDR2 SNEGSKA (reference sequence). The CDR3: CSAGRAYEQYF. The DNA of the CDR3 is TGCAGTGCTGGGAGAGCCTACGAGCAGTACTTC.

The genes are TRBV4-1 and TRBJ1-2; D is ambiguous. This CDR3 spans 12 amino acids. The V gene lost 5 bases and the J gene lost 1 base, with 5 bases spanning the gap. The germline CDR1 and CDR2 sequences are MGHRA and YSYEKL. The CDR3 region is CASSGSNYGYTF. The CDR3 nucleotides are TGCGCCAGCAGCGGCAGTAACTATGGCTACACCTTC.

A remark on this clone: This likely reflects a read error, since a far larger clone is one base away. This chain uses TRBV28 with TRBJ2-7; TRBD2 is a possible D gene (6 bases). This CDR3 spans 13 amino acids. Germline assignment: CDR1 MDHEN and CDR2 SYDVKM. Between the trimmed V and J ends, which lost 7 bases and 0 bases, there was a span of 10 bases. The CDR3 coding sequence is TGTGCCAGCATTTCGACTAGCTCCTACGAGCAGTACTTC. As protein: CASISTSSYEQYF.

The CDR3 bases are TGTGCCAGCTCACCAGGGGTAGATAGGTCCTACGAGCAGTACTTC. Amino acid sequence: CASSPGVDRSYEQYF. V gene TRBV18 combines with J gene TRBJ2-7; D gene ambiguous. Trimming took off 2 bases at V and 1 base at J, with 12 bases between the two ends. The CDR3 consists of 15 residues. Germline V gives CDR1 KGHSH, CDR2 LQKENI. The variable domain in full, with the rest retrieved from reference TRBV18 and TRBJ2-7, is NAGVMQNPRHLVRRRGQEARLRCSPMKGHSHVYWYRQLPEEGLKFMVYLQKENIIDESGMPKERFSAEFPKEGPSILRIQQVVRGDSAAYFCASSPGVDRSYEQYFGPGTRLTVT.

This chain connects TRBV12-5 to TRBJ2-1; 11 nucleotides line up with TRBD1. The CDR3 sequence is 13 residues long. Trimming took 5 bases from V and 10 from J; bases not matched to a gene: 4. Germline assignment: CDR1 LGHNT and CDR2 FRNRAP. The CDR3 spells CASGRTGGTEQFF. The CDR3 DNA follows: TGTGCTAGTGGTCGGACAGGGGGCACGGAGCAGTTCTTC.

The rearrangement joins TRBV7-9 to TRBJ2-5, with 7 bases identical to TRBD2. The CDR3 has 14 residues. Germline CDR1 and CDR2: SEHNR and FQNEAQ (reference sequence). V trimming: 3 bases; J trimming: 5 bases; junction bases outside the gene matches: 6. Here the CDR3 reads CASSFPAGRETQYF. In DNA form, the CDR3 reads TGTGCCAGCAGCTTTCCAGCGGGGAGGGAGACCCAGTACTTC.

V gene TRBV9 combines with J gene TRBJ1-5; D unresolved. The CDR3 has 15 amino acids. Per the germline V gene, CDR1 is SGDLS and CDR2 is YYNGEE. The V and J ends lost 3 bases and 2 bases respectively, with 12 bases between them. This CDR3 is CASSAGLGGNQPQHF. CDR3 in DNA: TGTGCCAGCAGCGCCGGGCTTGGGGGCAATCAGCCCCAGCATTTT.

For this clone: Other DNA variants within this sample encode the same CDR3. The chain is built from TRBV15 and TRBJ2-5; D gene uncertain. This CDR3 has 13 residues. Per the germline V gene, CDR1 is LNHNV and CDR2 is YYDKDF (reference sequence). The V end was cut by 0 bases, the J end by 5 bases, with 7 bases between. The CDR3 DNA sequence: TGTGCCACCAGCAGAGATACCCGGGAGACCCAGTACTTC. Translating it yields CATSRDTRETQYF.

The CDR3: CATSTSRTNQETQYF. The CDR3, as DNA: TGTGCCACCAGCACCAGTCGTACCAACCAAGAGACCCAGTACTTC. The chain is built from TRBV15 and TRBJ2-5, with D unclear. From germline, CDR1 is LNHNV and CDR2 YYDKDF (reference sequence). The ends were cut back, 4 bases at V and 0 bases at J, with 12 bases in the middle. This CDR3 contains 15 residues.

V gene TRBV15 combines with J gene TRBJ1-2; a weak D match, TRBD1 (6 bases). Trimming pared 2 bases from V and 7 bases from J, leaving 14 bases between. The CDR3 sequence is 14 residues long. Germline V gene sequence: CDR1 LNHNV, CDR2 YYDKDF (reference sequence). Here the CDR3 DNA reads TGTGCCACCAGCAGACCGGACAGCCCGGTTGGCTACACCTTC. Its protein product is CATSRPDSPVGYTF.

The gene calls are TRBV19 and TRBJ1-5; D gene unclear. Germline CDR1 and CDR2: LNHDA and SQIVND (reference sequence). The CDR3 has 14 amino acids. The V and J ends lost 6 bases and 5 bases respectively, with 14 bases between them. This CDR3 is CASRQLNEYQPQHF. In DNA form, the CDR3 reads TGTGCCAGTAGGCAACTAAACGAGTATCAGCCCCAGCATTTT.

The chain combines TRBV5-4 with TRBJ2-7, with D possibly matching TRBD2 (6 bases). The germline V and J ends were trimmed by 6 bases and 0 bases, with 16 bases remaining between them. The CDR3 has 15 amino acids. The germline V gene encodes CDR1 SGHNT and CDR2 YYREEE (reference sequence). CDR3 nucleotide sequence: TGTGCCAGCAAAAAAGGAGGGACCAGCTCCTACGAGCAGTACTTC. This codes for CASKKGGTSSYEQYF.

V is TRBV7-3 and J is TRBJ2-3; D uncertain. Trimming cost V 5 bases and J 2 bases, with 20 bases left between them. CDR1 SGHTA and CDR2 FQGTGA come from the germline V gene. The CDR3 consists of 17 residues. CDR3 residues: CASSPTGSAFYTDTQYF. In nucleotides, the CDR3 is TGTGCCAGCAGCCCCACGGGTTCGGCATTCTACACAGATACGCAGTATTTT.

The V and J genes are TRBV10-3 and TRBJ2-5, with D perhaps TRBD1 (5 bases). The germline gives CDR1 ENHRY, CDR2 SYGVKD. The CDR3 contains 16 residues. V lost 0 bases and J lost 4, with 15 bases in between. CDR3 sequence reads: CAISESGQGSGETQYF. The CDR3 DNA reads TGTGCCATCAGTGAGTCGGGGCAGGGATCGGGAGAGACCCAGTACTTC.

With respect to this clone: In the same sample, other DNA sequences code for this CDR3. The chain links TRBV18 to TRBJ1-2, with TRBD1 as a possible D gene (5 bases). This CDR3 comprises 14 residues. V was shortened by 8 bases and J by 4 bases, with 17 bases between the two germline ends. Germline loops: CDR1 KGHSH, CDR2 LQKENI. The CDR3 sequence: CASTTDRTLYGYTF. In nucleotides, the CDR3 is TGTGCCAGCACAACCGACAGAACCCTCTATGGCTACACCTTC.

This clone appeared once. The chain has TRBV6-1 and TRBJ1-2; maybe TRBD1 (5 bases). The CDR3 covers 16 residues. Germline assignment: CDR1 MNHNS and CDR2 SASEGT. The V and J ends lost 6 bases and 3 bases respectively, with 20 bases between them. For the CDR3, the DNA is TGTGCCAGCAGAGAACCGGGACGGCCAACCGACTATGGCTACACCTTC. This gives the protein CASREPGRPTDYGYTF.

The CDR3 is CASSSKGDTQYF. DNA for the CDR3: TGTGCCAGCAGCTCTAAAGGAGATACGCAGTATTTT. This sequence joins TRBV27 and TRBJ2-3; no reliable D call. Germline lookup yields CDR1 MNHEY and CDR2 SMNVEV (reference sequence). The CDR3 is 12 residues long. Trimming took off 6 bases at V and 5 bases at J, with 9 bases between the two ends.

This clone was seen just once. This chain's CDR3 is CASSPSGRTDTQYF. In DNA, the CDR3 is TGTGCCAGCAGTCCTAGCGGACGCACAGATACGCAGTATTTT. J is TRBJ2-3 and V is TRBV6-5, with 7 bases that match TRBD2. V shed 5 bases, J shed 1 base, and the junction held 3 bases outside the gene matches. The length of the CDR3 is 14 residues. The germline gives CDR1 MNHEY, CDR2 SVGAGI.

This clone was counted ten times or more. The sample carries other DNA sequences with the same CDR3. The DNA for the CDR3 is TGTGCCAGCTCACCTCAGGGGTGGGCGAACACCGGGGAGCTGTTTTTT. This encodes CASSPQGWANTGELFF. The chain uses TRBV18 and TRBJ2-2; the D gene is possibly TRBD1 (6 bases). The V end lost 3 bases, the J end lost 0 bases, and 11 bases lay between the germline ends. Germline CDR1 and CDR2: KGHSH and LQKENI. The CDR3 loop spans 16 amino acids.

CDR3 in amino acids: CASSQQGSASEDTQYF. CDR3 nucleotide sequence: TGCGCCAGCAGCCAACAGGGCAGCGCGTCCGAAGATACGCAGTATTTT. V gene TRBV4-1 combines with J gene TRBJ2-3, with a tentative D call TRBD1 (5 bases). The V end was cut by 2 bases, the J end by 5 bases, with 17 bases between. Germline assignment: CDR1 MGHRA and CDR2 YSYEKL. This CDR3 is built from 16 residues.